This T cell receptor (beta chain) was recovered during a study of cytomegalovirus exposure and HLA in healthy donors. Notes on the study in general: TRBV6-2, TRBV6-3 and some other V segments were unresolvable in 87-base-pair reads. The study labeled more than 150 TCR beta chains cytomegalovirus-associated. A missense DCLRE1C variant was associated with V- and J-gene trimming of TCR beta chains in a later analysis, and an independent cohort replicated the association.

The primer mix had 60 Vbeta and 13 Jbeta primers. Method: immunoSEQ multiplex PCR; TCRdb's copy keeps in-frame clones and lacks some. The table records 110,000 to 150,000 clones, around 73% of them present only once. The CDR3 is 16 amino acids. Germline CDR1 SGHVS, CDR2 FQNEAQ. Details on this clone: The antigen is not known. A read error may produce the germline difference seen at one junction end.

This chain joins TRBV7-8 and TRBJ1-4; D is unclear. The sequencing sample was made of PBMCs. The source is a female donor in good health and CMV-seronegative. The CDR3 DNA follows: TGTGCCAGCAGCTTAATCCGGGTCGCAACTAATGAAGAACTGTTTTTT. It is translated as CASSLIRVATNEELFF. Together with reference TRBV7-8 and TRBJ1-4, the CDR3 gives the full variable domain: GAGVSQSPRYKVAKRGQDVALRCDPISGHVSLFWYQQALGQGPEFLTYFQNEAQLDKSGLPSDRFFAERPEGSVSTLKIQRTQQEDSAVYLCASSLIRVATNEELFFGSGTQLSVL.